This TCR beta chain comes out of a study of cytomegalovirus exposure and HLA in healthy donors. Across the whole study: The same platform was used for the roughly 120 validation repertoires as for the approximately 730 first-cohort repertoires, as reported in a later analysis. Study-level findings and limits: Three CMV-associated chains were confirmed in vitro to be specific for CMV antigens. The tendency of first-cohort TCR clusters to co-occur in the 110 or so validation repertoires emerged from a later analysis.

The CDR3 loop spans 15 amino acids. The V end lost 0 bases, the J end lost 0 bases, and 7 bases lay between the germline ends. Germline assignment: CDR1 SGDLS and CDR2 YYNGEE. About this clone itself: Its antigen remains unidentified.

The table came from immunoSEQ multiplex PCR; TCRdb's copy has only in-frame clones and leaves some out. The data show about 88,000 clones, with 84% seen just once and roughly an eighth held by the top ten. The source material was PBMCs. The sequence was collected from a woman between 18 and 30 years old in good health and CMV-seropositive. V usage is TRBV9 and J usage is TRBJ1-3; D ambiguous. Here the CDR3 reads CASSVDPSSGNTIYF. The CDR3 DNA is TGTGCCAGCAGCGTAGACCCGAGCTCTGGAAACACCATATATTTT.